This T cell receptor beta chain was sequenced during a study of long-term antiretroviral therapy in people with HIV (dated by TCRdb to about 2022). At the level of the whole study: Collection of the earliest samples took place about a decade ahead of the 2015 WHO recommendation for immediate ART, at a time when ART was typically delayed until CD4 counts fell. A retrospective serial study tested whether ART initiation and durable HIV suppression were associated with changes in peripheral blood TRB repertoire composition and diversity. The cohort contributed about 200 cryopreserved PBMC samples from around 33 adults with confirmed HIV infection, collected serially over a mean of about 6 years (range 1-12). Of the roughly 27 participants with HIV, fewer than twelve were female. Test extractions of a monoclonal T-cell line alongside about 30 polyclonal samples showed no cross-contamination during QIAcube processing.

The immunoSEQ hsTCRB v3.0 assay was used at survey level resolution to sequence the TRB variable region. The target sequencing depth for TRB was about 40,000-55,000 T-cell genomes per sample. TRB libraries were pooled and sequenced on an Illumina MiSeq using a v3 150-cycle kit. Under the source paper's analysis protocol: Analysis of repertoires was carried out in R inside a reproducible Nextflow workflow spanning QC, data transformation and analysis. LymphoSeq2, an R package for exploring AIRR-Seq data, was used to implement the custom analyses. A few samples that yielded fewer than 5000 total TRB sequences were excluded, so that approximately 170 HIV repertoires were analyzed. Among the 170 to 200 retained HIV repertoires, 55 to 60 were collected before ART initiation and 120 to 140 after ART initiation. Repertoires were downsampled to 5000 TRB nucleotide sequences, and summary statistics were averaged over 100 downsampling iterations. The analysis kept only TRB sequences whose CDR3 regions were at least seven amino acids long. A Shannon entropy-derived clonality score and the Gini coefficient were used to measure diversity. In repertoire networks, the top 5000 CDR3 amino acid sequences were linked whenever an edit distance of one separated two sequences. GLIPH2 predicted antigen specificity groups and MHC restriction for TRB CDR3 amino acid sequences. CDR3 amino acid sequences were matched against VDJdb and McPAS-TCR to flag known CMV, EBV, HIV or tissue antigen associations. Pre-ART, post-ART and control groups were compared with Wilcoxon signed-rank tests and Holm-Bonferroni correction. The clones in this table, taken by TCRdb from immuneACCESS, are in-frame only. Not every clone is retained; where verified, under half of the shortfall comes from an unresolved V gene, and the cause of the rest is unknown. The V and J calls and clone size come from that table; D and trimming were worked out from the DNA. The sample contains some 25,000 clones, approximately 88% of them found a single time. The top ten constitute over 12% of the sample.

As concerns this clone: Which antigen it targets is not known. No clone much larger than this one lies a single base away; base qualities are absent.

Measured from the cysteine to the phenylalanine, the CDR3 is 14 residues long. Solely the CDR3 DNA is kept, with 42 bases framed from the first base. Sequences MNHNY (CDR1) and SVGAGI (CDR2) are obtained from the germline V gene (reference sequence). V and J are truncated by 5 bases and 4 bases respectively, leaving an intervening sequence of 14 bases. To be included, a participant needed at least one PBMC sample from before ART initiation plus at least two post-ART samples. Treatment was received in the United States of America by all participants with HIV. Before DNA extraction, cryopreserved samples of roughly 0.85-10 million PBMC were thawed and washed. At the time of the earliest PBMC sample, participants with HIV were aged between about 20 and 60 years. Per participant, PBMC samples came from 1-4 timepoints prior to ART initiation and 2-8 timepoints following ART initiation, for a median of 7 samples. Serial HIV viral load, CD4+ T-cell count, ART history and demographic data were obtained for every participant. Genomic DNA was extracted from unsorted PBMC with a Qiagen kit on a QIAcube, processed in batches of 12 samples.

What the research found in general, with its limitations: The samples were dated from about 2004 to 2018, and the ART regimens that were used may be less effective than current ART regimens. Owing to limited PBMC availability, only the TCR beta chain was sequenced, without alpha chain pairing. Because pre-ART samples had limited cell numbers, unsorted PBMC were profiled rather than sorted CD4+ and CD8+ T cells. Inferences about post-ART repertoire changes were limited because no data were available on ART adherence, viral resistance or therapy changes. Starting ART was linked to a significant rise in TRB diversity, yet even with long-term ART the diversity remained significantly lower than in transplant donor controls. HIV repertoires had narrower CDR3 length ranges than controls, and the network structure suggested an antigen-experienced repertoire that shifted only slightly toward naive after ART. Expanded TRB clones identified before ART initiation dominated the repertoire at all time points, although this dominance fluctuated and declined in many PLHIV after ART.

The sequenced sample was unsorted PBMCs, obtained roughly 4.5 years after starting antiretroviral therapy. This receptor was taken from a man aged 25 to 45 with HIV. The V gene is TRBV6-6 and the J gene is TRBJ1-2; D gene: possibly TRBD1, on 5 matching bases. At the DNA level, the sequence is TGTGCCAGCAGTGACCTAAGGGACGGCTATGGCTACACCTTC. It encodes CASSDLRDGYGYTF.